These 25 T cell receptor beta chains came from one sample sequenced in a study of CD4 T cells in relation to SARS-CoV-2 and coronaviruses. Only in-frame clones appear in the TCRdb table, and some are missing; sequencing was by immunoSEQ multiplex PCR. The data contain about 43,000 clones, approximately 80% of them singletons. No cognate antigen is known for these TCRs. The sample was naive CD4+ T cells from PBMCs, cultured in vitro. Sample subset: naive CD4+ T cells isolated by negative enrichment. The receptors derive from an adult with COVID-19.

The J gene is TRBJ2-1, the V gene TRBV25-1; D is possibly TRBD2 (6 bases). Germline values: CDR1 MGHDK, CDR2 SYGVNS. With 2 bases removed from V and 4 bases from J, the gap between germline ends came to 9 bases. The CDR3 spans 14 residues. CDR3 amino acids: CASSELSGYNEQFF. The CDR3 nucleotides are TGTGCCAGCAGTGAACTGAGCGGGTACAATGAGCAGTTCTTC.

The chain joins TRBV30 to TRBJ1-6, with unresolved D. From germline, CDR1 is GTSNPN and CDR2 SVGIG (reference sequence). Trimming stripped 2 bases from V and 0 bases from J, with 2 bases between. This CDR3 is built from 13 residues. CDR3: CAWSNSYNSPLHF. DNA for the CDR3: TGTGCCTGGAGTAACTCCTATAATTCACCCCTCCACTTT.

A few counts support this clone. The V and J genes are TRBV5-4 and TRBJ2-1; 12 positions match TRBD2. CDR1 and CDR2 (germline): SGHNT, YYREEE (reference sequence). J gave up 8 bases and V 4 bases, and 7 bases lay outside the gene matches. This CDR3 comprises 15 residues. Here the CDR3 DNA reads TGTGCCAGCAGCGCGACTAGCGGGAGTGTCTATGAGCAGTTCTTC. This encodes CASSATSGSVYEQFF.

The chain couples TRBV28 to TRBJ1-1; a possible D gene is TRBD1 (6 bases). The V end lost 1 base, the J end lost 6 bases, and 15 bases lay between the germline ends. Per the germline V gene, CDR1 is MDHEN and CDR2 is SYDVKM. The CDR3 is 15 amino acids. The CDR3 loop reads CASSLYSGAGAEAFF. CDR3 coding DNA: TGTGCCAGCAGTTTATATTCGGGGGCGGGGGCTGAAGCTTTCTTT.

The chain links TRBV3-1 (or the pseudogene TRBV3-2) to TRBJ1-1; D gene uncertain. V was trimmed by 5 bases and J by 0 bases, leaving 7 bases between them. This CDR3 spans 13 amino acids. The germline gives CDR1 LGHDT, CDR2 YNNKEL (reference sequence). This chain's CDR3 is CASSSQVNTEAFF. CDR3 bases: TGTGCCAGCAGCAGTCAGGTGAACACTGAAGCTTTCTTT.

The J gene is TRBJ2-5, the V gene TRBV11-2, with D possibly being TRBD2 (5 bases). Germline CDR1 SGHAT, CDR2 FQNNGV. The CDR3 runs 16 residues. Trimming left V 1 base short and J 2 bases short, with 14 bases between. The CDR3 is CASSLAPAEIQETQYF. The CDR3 bases are TGTGCCAGCAGCTTAGCCCCAGCGGAAATACAAGAGACCCAGTACTTC.

This sequence joins TRBV2 and TRBJ1-6; D is undetermined. CDR1 and CDR2 (germline): SNHLY, FYNNEI. The CDR3 extends over 15 amino acids. Trimming pared 5 bases from V and 10 bases from J, leaving 18 bases between. The CDR3 sequence: CASSPPVRSGSPLHF. The CDR3, as DNA: TGTGCCAGCAGTCCCCCGGTGAGGTCCGGGTCACCCCTCCACTTT.

The chain carries TRBV7-9 and TRBJ2-2, with 13 bases identical to TRBD2. Trimming removed 6 bases from V and 1 base from J; junction bases left unmatched: 8. CDR3 length equals 18 residues. Germline assignment: CDR1 SEHNR and CDR2 FQNEAQ (reference sequence). CDR3 amino acids: CASRPNGTSGKNTGELFF. The CDR3 DNA is TGTGCCAGCAGGCCGAATGGGACTAGCGGGAAGAACACCGGGGAGCTGTTTTTT.

The CDR3 sequence: CASSSTGLYGYTF. DNA for the CDR3: TGTGCCAGCAGTTCCACCGGCCTATATGGCTACACCTTC. The chain has TRBV28 and TRBJ1-2; D is unclear. The CDR3 contains 13 residues. The V and J ends lost 4 bases and 5 bases respectively, with 11 bases between them. From germline, CDR1 is MDHEN and CDR2 SYDVKM.

This rearrangement joins TRBV7-2 to TRBJ2-7, with a possible D match to TRBD2 (6 bases). Germline CDR1 reads SGHTA; CDR2 reads FQGNSA. Trimming left V 2 bases short and J 2 bases short, with 13 bases between. This CDR3 region has 15 residues. This CDR3 is CASSLRVADAYEQYF. CDR3 bases: TGTGCCAGCAGCTTACGGGTAGCGGACGCCTACGAGCAGTACTTC.

The rearrangement joins TRBV18 to TRBJ2-1, with D uncertain. V lost 3 bases and J lost 10, with 10 bases in between. This CDR3 has 12 amino acids. Per germline, CDR1 KGHSH and CDR2 LQKENI. In nucleotides, the CDR3 is TGTGCCAGCTCACCGTCACGGGTCGAGCAGTTCTTC. Protein sequence: CASSPSRVEQFF.

The rearrangement joins TRBV7-8 to TRBJ1-6; TRBD1 is a possible D gene (6 bases). CDR1 is SGHVS, CDR2 FQNEAQ, per germline. V dropped 5 bases and J dropped 10 bases, with 18 bases sitting between them. The CDR3 is 15 amino acids. CDR3 protein: CASSPSVRGASPLHF. The CDR3 DNA sequence: TGTGCCAGCAGCCCCTCGGTCAGGGGAGCATCACCCCTCCACTTT.

This chain uses TRBV20-1 with TRBJ2-5; 7 bases fit TRBD1. CDR1 is DFQATT, CDR2 SNEGSKA, per germline (reference sequence). There are 17 residues in the CDR3. The ends lost 3 bases at V and 5 bases at J; junction bases unmatched: 18. CDR3 sequence (DNA): TGCAGTGCTAGTGGGGGTCCACGCCCGGGACAGTATGAGACCCAGTACTTC. It specifies CSASGGPRPGQYETQYF.

The gene calls are TRBV29-1 and TRBJ2-5, with TRBD1 matching 8 bases. The germline CDR1 and CDR2 sequences are SQVTM and ANQGSEA. The V segment lost 0 bases and the J segment 6 bases; nucleotides outside the gene matches: 6. The CDR3 is made up of 14 amino acids. The CDR3 nucleotides read TGCAGCGTTGAAGAGTACAACAGGGGGAAGACCCAGTACTTC. This codes for CSVEEYNRGKTQYF. Full variable domain (remainder filled in from reference TRBV29-1 and TRBJ2-5): SAVISQKPSRDICQRGTSLTIQCQVDSQVTMMFWYRQQPGQSLTLIATANQGSEATYESGFVIDKFPISRPNLTFSTLTVSNMSPEDSSIYLCSVEEYNRGKTQYFGPGTRLLVL.

The CDR3 loop is CASSTGTGYHSNQPQHF. DNA of the CDR3: TGTGCCAGTAGTACAGGGACCGGGTACCACAGCAATCAGCCCCAGCATTTT. The chain has TRBV19 and TRBJ1-5, with a weak D call TRBD1 (5 bases). CDR3 length: 17 residues. The germline V gene encodes CDR1 LNHDA and CDR2 SQIVND (reference sequence). V gave up 4 bases and J gave up 1 base, with 17 bases separating them.

This sequence joins TRBV15 and TRBJ2-3, with TRBD2 matching 7 bases. This CDR3 contains 17 residues. The V segment lost 1 base and the J segment 1 base; nucleotides outside the gene matches: 8. CDR1 and CDR2 (germline): LNHNV, YYDKDF (reference sequence). The CDR3 sequence is CATSRVPSGIRTDTQYF. CDR3 nucleotide sequence: TGTGCCACCAGCAGAGTGCCTAGCGGAATTCGCACAGATACGCAGTATTTT.

This chain joins TRBV7-9 and TRBJ1-4; maybe TRBD1 (6 bases). Trimming took off 5 bases at V and 1 base at J, with 11 bases between the two ends. Germline V lookup: CDR1 SEHNR, CDR2 FQNEAQ (reference sequence). This CDR3 has 15 amino acids. The DNA of the CDR3 is TGTGCCAGCAGCCAAATCAGGGGAACTAATGAAAAACTGTTTTTT. This sequence encodes CASSQIRGTNEKLFF.

The rearrangement joins TRBV11-2 to TRBJ2-6; no clear D. The germline V gene has CDR1 SGHAT and CDR2 FQNNGV. The CDR3 contains 14 residues. The V end lost 4 bases, the J end lost 0 bases, and 4 bases lay between the germline ends. Here the CDR3 DNA reads TGTGCCAGCAGCTCCGGCTCTGGGGCCAACGTCCTGACTTTC. This sequence encodes CASSSGSGANVLTF. Full variable domain (rest looked up from reference TRBV11-2 and TRBJ2-6): EAGVAQSPRYKIIEKRQSVAFWCNPISGHATLYWYQQILGQGPKLLIQFQNNGVVDDSQLPKDRFSAERLKGVDSTLKIQPAKLEDSAVYLCASSSGSGANVLTFGAGSRLTVL.

The V gene is TRBV3-1 (or the pseudogene TRBV3-2), the J gene TRBJ2-7; D ambiguous. The CDR3 has 14 residues. Trimming stripped 4 bases from V and 2 bases from J, with 12 bases between. Looked up from germline, CDR1 is LGHDT and CDR2 is YNNKEL (reference sequence). DNA for the CDR3: TGTGCCAGCAGCCTAGGACGGTCCACCTACGAGCAGTACTTC. Translated, it gives CASSLGRSTYEQYF.

The chain links TRBV28 to TRBJ1-1; no clear D gene. Per the germline V gene, CDR1 is MDHEN and CDR2 is SYDVKM. There are 19 residues in the CDR3. Deletions cut 4 bases from V and 3 bases from J, with 27 bases between. The CDR3 DNA reads as TGTGCCAGCAGTTCAATTGGTCGACGGAATGGTCCGGAGGACACTGAAGCTTTCTTT. This gives the protein CASSSIGRRNGPEDTEAFF.

Only one count was recorded for this clone. The rearrangement uses TRBV7-3 and TRBJ2-2; D is tentatively TRBD1 or TRBD2 (5 bases each). The CDR3 covers 15 residues. Trimming removed 3 bases at V and 0 bases at J, with 8 bases between. CDR1 is SGHTA, CDR2 FQGTGA, per germline. The CDR3 nucleotides read TGTGCCAGCAGCTTTGAGGGGACGAACACCGGGGAGCTGTTTTTT. This gives the protein CASSFEGTNTGELFF.

The chain carries TRBV19 and TRBJ1-4; no clear D. Trimming left V 4 bases short and J 8 bases short, with 14 bases between. CDR3 length: 14 amino acids. Germline CDR1 is LNHDA and CDR2 is SQIVND (reference sequence). DNA for the CDR3: TGTGCCAGTAGTAGACGGCGAAGGGAGGAAAAACTGTTTTTT. Protein sequence: CASSRRRREEKLFF.

The chain carries TRBV28 and TRBJ2-2; 8 bases agree with TRBD1. V shed 4 bases, J shed 4 bases, and the junction held 8 bases outside the gene matches. The CDR3 sequence is 16 residues long. CDR1 MDHEN and CDR2 SYDVKM come from the germline V gene. For the CDR3, the DNA is TGTGCCAGCAGTTCTCCTTGGACAGGGACCACCGGGGAGCTGTTTTTT. Translating it yields CASSSPWTGTTGELFF.

The rearrangement links TRBV30 to TRBJ1-2; weak D call: TRBD1 (5 bases). This CDR3 contains 13 residues. Germline V gene sequence: CDR1 GTSNPN, CDR2 SVGIG (reference sequence). Trimming removed 2 bases from V and 4 bases from J, with 11 bases in between. As DNA, the CDR3 is TGTGCCTGGAGTACGGGGCACTTCTATGGCTACACCTTC. It specifies CAWSTGHFYGYTF.

The rearrangement joins TRBV6-6 to TRBJ1-4; D ambiguous. V lost 6 bases, J lost 7 bases, and 15 bases lay in between. CDR3 length equals 14 residues. Per germline, CDR1 MNHNY and CDR2 SVGAGI (reference sequence). The CDR3 sequence: CASRSARGGEKLFF. Here the CDR3 DNA reads TGTGCCAGCAGATCCGCCCGGGGAGGTGAAAAACTGTTTTTT.